The 13 T cell receptor beta chains listed next were all sequenced from one sample in a study of blood T cells in healthy people across ages (dated by TCRdb to the mid-2010s). The library was produced with 5' RACE. A second roughly 6 to 12 cycle PCR used a sample-barcoded 5' primer and a J-beta primer mix. The raw public reads went through TCRdb reprocessing: fastp at Q25, MiXCR clone calling, in-frame beta chains kept. Rows with a matching CDR3 protein are joined into one entry that keeps the most common DNA and genes. Present in this sample are around 2 million distinct CDR3 sequences, more than 35% of which were seen just once. The top ten constitute about 23% of the sample. The sample comprised blood. The receptors were gathered from a human donor in good health.

This clonotype appeared a few times. This could be a read error, since a much larger clone is one nucleotide away. The chain couples TRBV12-3 or TRBV12-4 to TRBJ2-3; D is unclear. This CDR3 region has 12 residues. V lost 5 bases and J 2 bases, leaving 5 bases between the germline ends. CDR3 sequence (DNA): TGTGCCAGCAGTATAGTCACAGATACGCAGTATTTT. It specifies CASSIVTDTQYF.

This clonotype was recorded a few times. This chain uses TRBV6-5 with TRBJ1-5, with unresolved D. The CDR3 extends over 15 amino acids. Trimming stripped 5 bases from V and 6 bases from J, with 17 bases between. Germline V gene data show CDR1 as MNHEY and CDR2 as SVGAGI. The CDR3 region is CASSQSGLEAQPQHF. CDR3 DNA sequence: TGTGCCAGCAGTCAATCCGGGCTAGAGGCTCAGCCCCAGCATTTT.

This clonotype was counted a few times. The rearrangement uses TRBV28 and TRBJ2-1; TRBD1 matches 9 bases. J gave up 7 bases and V 10 bases, and 5 bases lay outside the gene matches. The CDR3 sequence is 12 residues long. Germline CDR1 MDHEN, CDR2 SYDVKM. This chain's CDR3 is CATATGGNEQFF. CDR3 DNA: TGTGCCACCGCGACAGGGGGAAATGAGCAGTTCTTC.

The chain is built from TRBV30 and TRBJ2-3; 13 bases line up with TRBD2. This CDR3 is built from 15 residues. Looked up from germline, CDR1 is GTSNPN and CDR2 is SVGIG (reference sequence). The J segment lost 8 bases and the V segment lost 1 base, leaving 6 bases of the junction unmatched. CDR3 loop: CAWSGTSGGAATQYF. The CDR3 DNA reads as TGTGCCTGGAGTGGAACTAGCGGGGGGGCTGCTACGCAGTATTTT.

This clonotype was observed a handful of times. V usage is TRBV20-1 and J usage is TRBJ2-4; D remains unclear. This CDR3 is built from 15 residues. V was clipped by 4 bases and J by 3 bases, with 16 bases between them. Germline V gene lookup returns CDR1 DFQATT and CDR2 SNEGSKA (reference sequence). The CDR3 protein is CSAIEPKRLKNIQYF. As DNA, the CDR3 is TGCAGTGCTATAGAACCAAAACGGCTCAAAAACATTCAGTACTTC.

The chain links TRBV4-3 to TRBJ1-4, with D unresolved. The CDR3 loop spans 17 amino acids. Between the trimmed V and J ends, which lost 4 bases and 2 bases, there was a span of 17 bases. Per germline, CDR1 LGHNA and CDR2 YSLEER. This CDR3 reads CASSLEVPGDTNEKLFF. CDR3 coding DNA: TGCGCCAGCAGCCTAGAGGTCCCAGGCGATACTAATGAAAAACTGTTTTTT.

This clonotype occurred once. V is TRBV7-2 and J is TRBJ2-1; a weak D match, TRBD1 (7 bases). The CDR3 is 16 amino acids. CDR1 is SGHTA, CDR2 FQGNSA, per germline. Trimming removed 10 bases at V and 1 base at J, with 20 bases between. CDR3 nucleotides: TGTGCCAACAGTCCAGACGCAGGGGGGTCCTACAATGAGCAGTTCTTC. Protein sequence: CANSPDAGGSYNEQFF.

The genes are TRBV7-2 and TRBJ1-1; D unresolved. From germline, CDR1 is SGHTA and CDR2 FQGNSA. The CDR3 runs 14 residues. The V end was cut by 3 bases, the J end by 2 bases, with 10 bases between. The CDR3 sequence: CASSLRTSNTEAFF. The CDR3 nucleotides are TGTGCCAGCAGCTTGAGGACGAGCAACACTGAAGCTTTCTTT.

Only a few counts were recorded for this clonotype. The chain carries TRBV29-1 and TRBJ2-2; the D is unclear. Germline CDR1 and CDR2: SQVTM and ANQGSEA. The CDR3 is made up of 12 amino acids. V lost 5 bases and J lost 5, with 9 bases in between. CDR3 nucleotide sequence: TGCAGCGTTCGATCGGGTACCGGGGAGCTGTTTTTT. Residues: CSVRSGTGELFF.

In this sample, this clonotype turned up many times. V usage is TRBV4-1 and J usage is TRBJ2-7; 8 positions match TRBD1. CDR1 and CDR2 (germline): MGHRA, YSYEKL. The V gene end was trimmed by 5 bases and the J gene end by 6 bases; junction bases not matched to a gene: 9. This CDR3 is built from 14 residues. CDR3 bases: TGCGCCAGCAGCGGCGAGACAGGGGTTGTCGAGCAGTACTTC. This sequence encodes CASSGETGVVEQYF.

The chain is built from TRBV7-6 and TRBJ2-1; D ambiguous. The germline V gene has CDR1 SGHVS and CDR2 FNYEAQ. The CDR3 has 20 residues. The V end lost 1 base, the J end lost 13 bases, and 35 bases lay between the germline ends. The CDR3 protein is CASSLGILHGEDRTQETQFF. The DNA for the CDR3 is TGTGCCAGCAGCTTAGGTATACTCCATGGCGAAGACCGGACCCAAGAGACCCAGTTCTTC.

On this clonotype itself: The junction does not match germline at one end; this may be a read error. The chain couples TRBV7-8 to TRBJ2-5, with D unclear. CDR1 is SGHVS, CDR2 FQNEAQ, per germline. The CDR3 consists of 15 residues. CDR3 sequence reads: CAGSWSMDGRETQYF. Written as DNA, the CDR3 is TGTGCCGGCAGCTGGTCCATGGACGGCCGAGAGACCCAGTACTTC.

The rearrangement links TRBV5-1 to TRBJ2-3, with a weak D call TRBD1 (6 bases). This CDR3 comprises 16 residues. V was clipped by 4 bases and J by 0 bases, with 15 bases between them. The germline CDR1 and CDR2 sequences are SGHRS and YFSETQ. Written as DNA, the CDR3 is TGCGCCAGCAGCCGAACGGGACAAACGAGCACAGATACGCAGTATTTT. Its protein is CASSRTGQTSTDTQYF.